This is a list of T cell receptor beta chains from one sample in a study of cytomegalovirus exposure and HLA in healthy donors. Data came from immunoSEQ multiplex PCR; TCRdb stores just in-frame clones and leaves some out. The profile shows 60,000 to 65,000 clones, approximately 95% of them singletons. Sequencing used PBMCs. These receptors all stem from a young woman in good health and CMV-seronegative. Both conserved end residues are part of each CDR3. The D gene is left open where the match is weak. Where a row states a size, it is once, few, many or the class of an expanded clone; other rows omit it.

D gene,J gene,V gene,clone size,CDR3 protein,CDR3 DNA
TRBD2,TRBJ2-7,TRBV6-5,.,CASVGLGYEQYF,TGTGCCAGCGTCGGACTAGGCTACGAGCAGTACTTC
.,TRBJ2-7,TRBV6-1,.,CASRGPAAYEQYF,TGTGCCAGCAGAGGCCCTGCGGCTTACGAGCAGTACTTC
TRBD2,TRBJ2-1,TRBV11-2,.,CASSSLAGGYNEQFF,TGTGCCAGCAGCTCTCTAGCGGGGGGATACAATGAGCAGTTCTTC
TRBD1,TRBJ2-2,TRBV19,.,CASFRGPTGELFF,TGTGCCAGTTTCAGGGGGCCGACCGGGGAGCTGTTTTTT
TRBD1,TRBJ1-2,TRBV4-3,.,CASSQEGTGGYTF,TGCGCCAGCAGCCAGGAAGGGACAGGAGGCTACACCTTC
.,TRBJ1-3,TRBV7-3,.,CASSLTGPGNTIYF,TGTGCCAGCAGCTTAACGGGCCCAGGGAACACCATATATTTT
.,TRBJ2-1,TRBV28,.,CATQQGPRYNEQFF,TGTGCCACACAACAGGGTCCGCGGTACAATGAGCAGTTCTTC
.,TRBJ1-1,TRBV7-2,.,CASSTHPGYEGDTEAFF,TGTGCCAGCAGCACACACCCAGGGTATGAGGGGGACACTGAAGCTTTCTTT
.,TRBJ2-7,TRBV2,.,CASSSGSLYEQYF,TGTGCCAGCAGTTCAGGGTCTCTCTACGAGCAGTACTTC
TRBD1,TRBJ1-4,TRBV29-1,.,CSVSNDRGPNEKLFF,TGCAGCGTCTCCAATGACAGGGGGCCTAATGAAAAACTGTTTTTT
TRBD1,TRBJ1-1,TRBV4-1,once,CASSQDRGRTEAFF,TGCGCCAGCAGCCAAGACAGGGGGCGCACTGAAGCTTTCTTT
TRBD1,TRBJ1-2,TRBV5-4,.,CASGRGDGQGADGYTF,TGTGCCAGCGGGCGCGGAGATGGACAGGGGGCTGATGGCTACACCTTC
TRBD2,TRBJ2-3,TRBV5-4,.,CASSTGLAGGPFSTDTQYF,TGTGCCAGCAGCACCGGACTAGCGGGAGGGCCATTCAGCACAGATACGCAGTATTTT
TRBD1,TRBJ1-4,TRBV28,.,CASSDRVRRNEKLFF,TGTGCCAGCAGTGACAGGGTCCGGAGAAATGAAAAACTGTTTTTT
.,TRBJ1-2,TRBV18,.,CASSPTQGSVDYGYTF,TGTGCCAGCTCACCCACACAGGGATCCGTCGACTATGGCTACACCTTC
TRBD2,TRBJ2-1,TRBV7-9,once,CASSLGGTSGTYNEQFF,TGTGCCAGCAGCTTAGGGGGGACTAGCGGGACCTACAATGAGCAGTTCTTC
TRBD2,TRBJ2-5,TRBV6-6,.,CASSYSALAGQETQYF,TGTGCCAGCAGTTACTCGGCGCTAGCGGGGCAAGAGACCCAGTACTTC